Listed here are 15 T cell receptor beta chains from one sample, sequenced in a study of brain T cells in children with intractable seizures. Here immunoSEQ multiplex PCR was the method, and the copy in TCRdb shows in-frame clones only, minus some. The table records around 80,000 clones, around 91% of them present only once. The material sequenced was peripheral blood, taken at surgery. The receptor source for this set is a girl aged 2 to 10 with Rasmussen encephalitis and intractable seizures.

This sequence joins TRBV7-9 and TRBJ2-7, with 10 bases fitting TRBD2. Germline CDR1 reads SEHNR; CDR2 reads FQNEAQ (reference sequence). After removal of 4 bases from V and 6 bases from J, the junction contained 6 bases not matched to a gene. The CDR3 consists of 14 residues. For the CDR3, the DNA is TGTGCCAGCAGCTACGGGACTAGCGCCTCCGAGCAGTACTTC. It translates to CASSYGTSASEQYF.

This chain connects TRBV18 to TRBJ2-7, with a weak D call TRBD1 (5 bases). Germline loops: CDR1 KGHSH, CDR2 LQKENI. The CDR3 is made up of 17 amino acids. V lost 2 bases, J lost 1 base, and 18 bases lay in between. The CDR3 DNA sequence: TGTGCCAGCTCACCATACAGAACAGGCCCAGGGTCCTACGAGCAGTACTTC. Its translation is CASSPYRTGPGSYEQYF.

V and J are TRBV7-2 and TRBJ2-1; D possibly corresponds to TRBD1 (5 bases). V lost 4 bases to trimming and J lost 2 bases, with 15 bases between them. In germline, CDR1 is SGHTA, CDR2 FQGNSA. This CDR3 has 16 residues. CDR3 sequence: CASSSGFGLAYNEQFF. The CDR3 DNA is TGTGCCAGCAGCTCAGGGTTCGGGCTAGCCTACAATGAGCAGTTCTTC.

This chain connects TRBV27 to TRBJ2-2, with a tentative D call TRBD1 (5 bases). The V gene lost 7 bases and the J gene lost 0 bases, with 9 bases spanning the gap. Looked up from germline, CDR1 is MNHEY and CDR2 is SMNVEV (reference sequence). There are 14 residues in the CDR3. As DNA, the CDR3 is TGTGCCAGCACTTGGGGCGCGAACACCGGGGAGCTGTTTTTT. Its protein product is CASTWGANTGELFF.

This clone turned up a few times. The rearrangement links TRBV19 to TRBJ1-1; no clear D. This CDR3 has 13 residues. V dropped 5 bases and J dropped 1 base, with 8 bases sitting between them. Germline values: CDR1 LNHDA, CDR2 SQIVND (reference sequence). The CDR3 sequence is CASSVTKNTEAFF. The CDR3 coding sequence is TGTGCCAGTAGTGTTACAAAGAACACTGAAGCTTTCTTT.

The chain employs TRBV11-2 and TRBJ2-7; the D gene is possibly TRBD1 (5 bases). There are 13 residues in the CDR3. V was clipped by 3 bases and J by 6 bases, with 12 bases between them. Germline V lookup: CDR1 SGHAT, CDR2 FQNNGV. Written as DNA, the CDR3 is TGTGCCAGCAGCTTGGACACCCGTTTCGAGCAGTACTTC. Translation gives CASSLDTRFEQYF.

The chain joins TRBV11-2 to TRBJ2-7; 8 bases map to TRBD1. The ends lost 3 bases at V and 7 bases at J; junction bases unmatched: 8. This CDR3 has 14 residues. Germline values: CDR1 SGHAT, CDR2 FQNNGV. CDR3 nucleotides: TGTGCCAGCAGCTTGGGCCAGGGGGCTTGGGAGCAGTACTTC. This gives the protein CASSLGQGAWEQYF.

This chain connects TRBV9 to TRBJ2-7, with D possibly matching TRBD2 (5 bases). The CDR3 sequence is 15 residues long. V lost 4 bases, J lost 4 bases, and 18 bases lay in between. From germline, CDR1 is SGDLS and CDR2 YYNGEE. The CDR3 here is CASSFSRDGSYEQYF. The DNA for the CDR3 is TGTGCCAGCAGCTTTAGCCGGGATGGTAGTTACGAGCAGTACTTC.

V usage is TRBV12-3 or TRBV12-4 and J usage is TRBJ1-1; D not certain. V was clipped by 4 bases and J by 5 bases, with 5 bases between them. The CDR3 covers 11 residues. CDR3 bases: TGTGCCAGCAGTTCTCGAACTGAAGCTTTCTTT. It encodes CASSSRTEAFF.

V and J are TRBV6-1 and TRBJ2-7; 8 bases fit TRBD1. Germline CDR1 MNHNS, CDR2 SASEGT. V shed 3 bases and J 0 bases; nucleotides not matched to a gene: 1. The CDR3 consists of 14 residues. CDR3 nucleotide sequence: TGTGCCAGCAGTGAGACAGGGGACTCCTACGAGCAGTACTTC. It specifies CASSETGDSYEQYF.

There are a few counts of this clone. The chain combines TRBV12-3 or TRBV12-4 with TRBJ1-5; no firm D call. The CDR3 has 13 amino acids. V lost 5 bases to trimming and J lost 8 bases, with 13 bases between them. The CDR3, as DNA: TGTGCCAGCAGTATAACAGTTAGGGAGCCCCAGCATTTT. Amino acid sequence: CASSITVREPQHF.

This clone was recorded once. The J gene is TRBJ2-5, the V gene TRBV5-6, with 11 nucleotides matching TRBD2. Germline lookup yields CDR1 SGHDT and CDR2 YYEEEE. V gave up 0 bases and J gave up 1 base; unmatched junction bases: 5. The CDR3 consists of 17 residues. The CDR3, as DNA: TGTGCCAGCAGCTTGGGGCTAGCGGGGGGCTTCCAAGAGACCCAGTACTTC. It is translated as CASSLGLAGGFQETQYF.

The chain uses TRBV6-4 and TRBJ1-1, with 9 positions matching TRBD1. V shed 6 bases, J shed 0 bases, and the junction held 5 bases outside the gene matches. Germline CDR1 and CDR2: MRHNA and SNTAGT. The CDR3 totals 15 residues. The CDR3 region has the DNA TGTGCCAGCAGAGGACAGGGGACTTTGAACACTGAAGCTTTCTTT. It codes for CASRGQGTLNTEAFF.

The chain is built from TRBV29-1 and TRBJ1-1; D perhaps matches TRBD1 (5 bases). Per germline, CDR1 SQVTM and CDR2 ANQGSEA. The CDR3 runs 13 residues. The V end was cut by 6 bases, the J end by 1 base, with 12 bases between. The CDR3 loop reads CSVDSTGNTEAFF. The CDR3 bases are TGCAGCGTCGACAGTACAGGGAACACTGAAGCTTTCTTT. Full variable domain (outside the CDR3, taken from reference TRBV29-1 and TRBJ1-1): SAVISQKPSRDICQRGTSLTIQCQVDSQVTMMFWYRQQPGQSLTLIATANQGSEATYESGFVIDKFPISRPNLTFSTLTVSNMSPEDSSIYLCSVDSTGNTEAFFGQGTRLTVV.

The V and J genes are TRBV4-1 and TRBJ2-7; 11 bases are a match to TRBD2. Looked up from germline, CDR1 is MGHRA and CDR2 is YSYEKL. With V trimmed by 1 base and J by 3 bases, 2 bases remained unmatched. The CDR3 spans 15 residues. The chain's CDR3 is CASSQGLAGRYEQYF. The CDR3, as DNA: TGCGCCAGCAGCCAAGGACTAGCGGGACGCTACGAGCAGTACTTC.